This is a list of T cell receptor beta chains from one sample in a study of T cell changes during pregnancy in multiple sclerosis. The data were produced by immunoSEQ multiplex PCR, yet TCRdb's version contains in-frame clones alone and is incomplete. The data hold fewer than 70,000 clones, with around 94% observed a single time. The material was CD8+ T cells from peripheral blood mononuclear cells, obtained in the third trimester of pregnancy. These TCRs come from a female donor with multiple sclerosis, enrolled in a pregnancy study. CDR3s leave out the opening cysteine and the closing phenylalanine or tryptophan.

j_call v_call cdr3_aa
TRBJ2-5 TRBV14 ASSHYGTGVYQETQY
TRBJ2-1 TRBV29-1 SAQRNQVNEQF
TRBJ2-5 TRBV2 ASSELGGKETQY
TRBJ2-7 TRBV10-3 AISDPGGRNEQY
TRBJ2-7 TRBV6-5 ASSSPGQEAYEQY
TRBJ2-1 TRBV7-7 ASSLEGAIEF
TRBJ1-4 TRBV11-2 ASSFEGATNEKLF
TRBJ2-7 TRBV7-9 ASSSAERQGGYEQY
TRBJ1-3 TRBV9 ASSPPLTGLSGNTIY
TRBJ1-1 TRBV9 ASSPGTGGTEAF
TRBJ2-7 TRBV20-1 SARAGAEQY
TRBJ1-2 TRBV5-5 ASSLGDRANYGYT
TRBJ2-3 TRBV2 ASSYLTGYTDTQY
TRBJ2-7 TRBV5-5 ASSLGRAYEQY
TRBJ1-4 TRBV27 ASSLSLTISNEKLF
TRBJ1-1 TRBV14 ASSQARTGGTEAF
TRBJ2-5 TRBV11-2 ASSSAGVPQETQY
TRBJ2-7 TRBV13 ASSEDRGYEQY
TRBJ2-3 TRBV27 AALPSAGESTDTQY
TRBJ2-1 TRBV11-2 ASSLGLGLEYNEQF
TRBJ1-1 TRBV10-3 AISEDSEAF
TRBJ2-3 TRBV13 ASSPVAGGETDTQY
TRBJ2-3 TRBV7-9 ASSSRDTQY
TRBJ2-1 TRBV6-5 ASSYAVSSYNEQF
TRBJ1-2 TRBV4-2 ASSQATGLEYGYT
TRBJ2-7 TRBV7-9 ASSPGEFYEQY
TRBJ2-3 TRBV7-9 ASSFRLAEPTDTQY
TRBJ2-7 TRBV19 ASSTRDTTRRAYEQY
TRBJ2-7 TRBV13 ASSGHLAGESAEQY
TRBJ1-2 TRBV27 ASSFAGGNYGYT
TRBJ1-1 TRBV6-5 ASSYRGRVGTEAF
TRBJ2-7 TRBV5-1 ASSLDSLAEHYEQY
TRBJ2-7 TRBV30 AWSGPAGGEQY
TRBJ2-7 TRBV11-3 ASSLTGTGIYEQY
TRBJ1-1 TRBV9 ASSDPGGRNTEAF
TRBJ2-7 TRBV30 AWSVGEDYEQY
TRBJ1-1 TRBV2 ASRADSLTEAF
TRBJ2-7 TRBV6-1 ASGLAEGYEQY
TRBJ2-3 TRBV7-6 ASSPSGTFTDTQY
TRBJ2-7 TRBV4-1 ASSQDGGRGKYEQY
TRBJ2-3 TRBV5-6 ASSPLADLTDTQY
TRBJ2-7 TRBV4-1 ASSQDQLGLRNEQY
TRBJ2-7 TRBV21-1 ASSKGQGTEQY
TRBJ2-3 TRBV9 ASSIYSSGGTDTQY
TRBJ2-5 TRBV7-9 ASSFLREGQETQY
TRBJ1-2 TRBV4-1 ASSPLPDGQLYGYT
TRBJ2-2 TRBV4-3 ASSQDASGSLDTGELF
TRBJ1-1 TRBV28 ASSLGTGGYTEAF
TRBJ1-2 TRBV5-6 ASSLSDPGWEY
TRBJ1-4 TRBV6-5 ASSVDTLSRKLF